The next 20 T cell receptor beta chains were all read from a single sample in a study of graft-versus-host responses after intestinal transplantation (dated by TCRdb to 2020 to 2022). The library was prepared using the immunoSEQ multiplex PCR assay. TCRdb obtained this table from immuneACCESS and retained in-frame rearrangements with V and J assigned. These tables miss some clones; where compared with another copy, unresolved V genes account for less than half of the shortfall, and the remainder is unexplained. The sample data list more than 50,000 clones, and about 89% of these were observed just once. Of the sample, less than 2% is held by the ten largest clones. Dithiothreitol, EDTA incubations and collagenase D digestion were used to isolate intraepithelial and lamina propria lymphocytes from graft specimens. The specimen was ileum tissue, collected more than 350 days after transplant. These receptors came from a human patient who received an intestinal transplant, so some T cells may come from the graft donor.

J is TRBJ2-2 and V is TRBV29-1; 7 nucleotides align to TRBD1. CDR3 length: 14 amino acids. CDR1 and CDR2 from the germline V gene are SQVTM and ANQGSEA. The V gene end was trimmed by 3 bases and the J gene end by 5 bases; junction bases not matched to a gene: 6. The CDR3 sequence: CSVEGDSDTGELFF. The CDR3 region has the DNA TGCAGCGTTGAGGGGGACAGCGATACCGGGGAGCTGTTTTTT.

The chain recombines TRBV15 with TRBJ2-6; D call uncertain. Germline V gives CDR1 LNHNV, CDR2 YYDKDF (reference sequence). The CDR3 spans 15 residues. The V end lost 3 bases, the J end lost 1 base, and 7 bases lay between the germline ends. CDR3: CATSRATSGANVLTF. Here the CDR3 DNA reads TGTGCCACCAGCAGGGCCACTTCTGGGGCCAACGTCCTGACTTTC.

As concerns this clone: At one end the junction does not follow the germline gene, possibly because of a read error. The chain carries TRBV6-5 and TRBJ2-7, with 8 bases lining up with TRBD1. The CDR3 loop spans 12 amino acids. Germline CDR1 is MNHEY and CDR2 is SVGAGI. In nucleotides, the CDR3 is TGTGTCAGCAGTCTAGACAGGGGCGAGCAGTACTTC. Amino acid sequence: CVSSLDRGEQYF.

V usage is TRBV5-4 and J usage is TRBJ2-3; 7 bases map to TRBD2. The germline V gene encodes CDR1 SGHNT and CDR2 YYREEE (reference sequence). V shed 3 bases and J 6 bases; nucleotides not matched to a gene: 16. The CDR3 runs 17 residues. CDR3 loop: CASSSVLWGGPGDTQYF. The CDR3 DNA is TGTGCCAGCAGCTCTGTTCTTTGGGGAGGGCCCGGTGATACGCAGTATTTT. Variable domain in full (rest from reference TRBV5-4 and TRBJ2-3): ETGVTQSPTHLIKTRGQQVTLRCSSQSGHNTVSWYQQALGQGPQFIFQYYREEENGRGNFPPRFSGLQFPNYSSELNVNALELDDSALYLCASSSVLWGGPGDTQYFGPGTRLTVL.

The chain employs TRBV4-1 and TRBJ2-1; D perhaps matches TRBD1 (6 bases). V lost 3 bases and J lost 5, with 11 bases in between. The CDR3 has 14 amino acids. Germline CDR1 reads MGHRA; CDR2 reads YSYEKL. CDR3 in amino acids: CASSQDSLNNEQFF. CDR3 DNA: TGCGCCAGCAGCCAGGACAGCTTAAACAATGAGCAGTTCTTC.

V usage is TRBV30 and J usage is TRBJ2-7; TRBD1 aligns across 9 bases. The CDR3 contains 15 residues. Germline CDR1 reads GTSNPN; CDR2 reads SVGIG (reference sequence). The trim removed 0 bases at V and 2 bases at J, leaving 5 bases unmatched. This chain's CDR3 is CAWSVGTGITYEQYF. The CDR3 nucleotides read TGTGCCTGGAGTGTGGGGACAGGGATAACCTACGAGCAGTACTTC.

This chain joins TRBV30 and TRBJ2-1; 11 bases match TRBD2. Germline V lookup: CDR1 GTSNPN, CDR2 SVGIG (reference sequence). Trimming cost V 3 bases and J 10 bases; bases outside gene matches: 5. The CDR3 spans 13 residues. CDR3 bases: TGTGCCTGGAGAGGACTAGCGGGTCTAGAGCAGTTCTTC. Translated, it gives CAWRGLAGLEQFF.

The chain employs TRBV29-1 and TRBJ2-5; a weak D match, TRBD1 (5 bases). From germline, CDR1 is SQVTM and CDR2 ANQGSEA. CDR3 size: 13 residues. V dropped 7 bases and J dropped 2 bases, with 14 bases sitting between them. CDR3 bases: TGCAGCGCCCGACGGTCAGGGCAAGAGACCCAGTACTTC. Its protein product is CSARRSGQETQYF.

The V and J genes are TRBV28 and TRBJ2-5; D not certain. The CDR3 consists of 16 residues. Looked up from germline, CDR1 is MDHEN and CDR2 is SYDVKM. Trimming removed 10 bases from V and 2 bases from J, with 23 bases in between. CDR3 bases: TGTGCCACTAACTCGCGCCCCTGGGCAGCACAAGAGACCCAGTACTTC. Translating it yields CATNSRPWAAQETQYF.

The V call is TRBV5-1, the J call TRBJ1-5; D is undetermined. V lost 0 bases, J lost 3 bases, and 4 bases lay in between. The germline V gene encodes CDR1 SGHRS and CDR2 YFSETQ. The CDR3 contains 13 residues. CDR3 amino acids: CASSLGVNQPQHF. The CDR3 DNA reads as TGCGCCAGCAGCTTGGGAGTCAATCAGCCCCAGCATTTT.

This rearrangement joins TRBV7-3 to TRBJ2-3; D is undetermined. CDR1 SGHTA and CDR2 FQGTGA come from the germline V gene. The CDR3 runs 12 residues. Trimming pared 5 bases from V and 4 bases from J, leaving 7 bases between. CDR3 DNA: TGTGCCAGCAGCCGGAAGGCAGATACGCAGTATTTT. It is translated as CASSRKADTQYF.

The genes are TRBV28 and TRBJ2-7, with 7 positions matching TRBD1. The CDR3 extends over 15 amino acids. Germline-derived CDR1 and CDR2 are MDHEN and SYDVKM. The junction had 14 bases not matched to a gene; V was cut back by 9 bases and J by 3 bases. The CDR3 bases are TGTGCCAGTGGGTGGGTAAGACAGGGTTACTACGAGCAGTACTTC. This codes for CASGWVRQGYYEQYF.

The rearrangement uses TRBV5-1 and TRBJ2-7; TRBD1 matches 9 bases. Germline values: CDR1 SGHRS, CDR2 YFSETQ. With V trimmed by 4 bases and J by 1 base, 3 bases remained unmatched. This CDR3 has 14 amino acids. The CDR3 loop reads CASSVTGGSYEQYF. The CDR3 DNA reads as TGCGCCAGCAGCGTGACAGGGGGATCCTACGAGCAGTACTTC.

V usage is TRBV5-6 and J usage is TRBJ1-5; TRBD1 matches 9 bases. Trimming at V came to 1 base and at J to 6 bases, leaving 8 bases not matched to a gene. The V gene's germline CDR1 is SGHDT and CDR2 YYEEEE. This CDR3 has 16 residues. The CDR3 sequence: CASSLSQGARAQPQHF. In DNA, the CDR3 is TGTGCCAGCAGCTTGTCACAGGGGGCGCGTGCTCAGCCCCAGCATTTT.

This clone appeared a few times. This chain joins TRBV6-1 and TRBJ1-3; 9 nucleotides agree with TRBD1. V lost 5 bases and J lost 2; bases outside the gene matches: 4. Germline V gene lookup returns CDR1 MNHNS and CDR2 SASEGT. The CDR3 is made up of 15 amino acids. The CDR3 sequence: CASSKGQGAGNTIYF. As DNA, the CDR3 is TGTGCCAGCAGTAAGGGACAGGGCGCTGGAAACACCATATATTTT.

The chain recombines TRBV6-5 with TRBJ1-6, with D perhaps TRBD1 (5 bases). The CDR3 is 14 residues long. Between the trimmed V and J ends, which lost 4 bases and 5 bases, there was a span of 9 bases. CDR1 is MNHEY and CDR2 is SVGAGI in the germline V gene. CDR3 in DNA: TGTGCCAGCAGTTTTCCAGGGCATAATTCACCCCTCCACTTT. Its protein product is CASSFPGHNSPLHF.

The V and J genes are TRBV18 and TRBJ1-2; TRBD1 might be the D (6 bases). The CDR3 contains 13 residues. Per germline, CDR1 KGHSH and CDR2 LQKENI. Trimming removed 4 bases from V and 2 bases from J, with 8 bases in between. This chain's CDR3 is CASSLDRNYGYTF. CDR3 nucleotides: TGTGCCAGCTCACTTGACAGGAACTATGGCTACACCTTC.

The chain couples TRBV12-5 to TRBJ2-2; 10 bases map to TRBD1. From germline, CDR1 is LGHNT and CDR2 FRNRAP. The J segment lost 4 bases and the V segment lost 7 bases, leaving 9 bases of the junction unmatched. The CDR3 spans 16 residues. Written as DNA, the CDR3 is TGTGCTAGTGCCCTTACCGGGACAGGGGCCACCGGGGAGCTGTTTTTT. Translating gives CASALTGTGATGELFF.

The chain uses TRBV13 and TRBJ2-1; tentatively, D is TRBD2 (6 bases). Germline lookup yields CDR1 PRHDT and CDR2 FYEKMQ (reference sequence). Trimming removed 5 bases at V and 2 bases at J, with 13 bases between. This CDR3 contains 15 residues. CDR3 in amino acids: CASSGGPTPYNEQFF. The CDR3 DNA is TGTGCCAGCAGCGGAGGGCCCACCCCCTACAATGAGCAGTTCTTC. Full variable domain (outside the CDR3, taken from reference TRBV13 and TRBJ2-1): AAGVIQSPRHLIKEKRETATLKCYPIPRHDTVYWYQQGPGQDPQFLISFYEKMQSDKGSIPDRFSAQQFSDYHSELNMSSLELGDSALYFCASSGGPTPYNEQFFGPGTRLTVL.

The J gene is TRBJ1-5, the V gene TRBV18, with D perhaps matching TRBD1 (5 bases). Germline CDR1 reads KGHSH; CDR2 reads LQKENI. The V end was cut by 2 bases, the J end by 2 bases, with 10 bases between. The CDR3 length is 15 residues. CDR3 sequence reads: CASSPGADGNQPQHF. For the CDR3, the DNA is TGTGCCAGCTCACCAGGGGCAGATGGCAATCAGCCCCAGCATTTT.